The rows below give T cell receptor beta chains drawn from one sample of a study of neurological immune-mediated disorders. TCRdb re-analysed the 5' RACE reads in MiXCR, keeping a single row per CDR3 protein. The sample records around 50,000 distinct CDR3 sequences, around 25% being singletons. Sequencing was carried out using PBMCs. These TCRs come from an older woman in good health. Each CDR3 is given with its conserved first and last residue. D genes are given only for firm matches. Clone size is not always given. Where it is, it says once, few, many or a class for expanded clones.

>NA|TRBJ2-7|medium-sized|TRBV18
CASSPGVGSYEQYF
TGTGCCAGCTCACCGGGGGTAGGCTCCTACGAGCAGTACTTC
>NA|TRBJ2-7|few|TRBV7-2
CASSSTGYYEQYF
TGTGCCAGCAGCTCGACAGGTTACTACGAGCAGTACTTC
>TRBD1|TRBJ1-2|NA|TRBV7-2
CASSLAGRGQYGYTF
TGTGCCAGCAGCTTAGCTGGCAGGGGGCAATATGGCTACACCTTC
>TRBD1|TRBJ2-1|NA|TRBV4-1
CASSQVGKDRVREQFF
TGCGCCAGCAGCCAAGTCGGGAAGGACAGGGTCCGGGAGCAGTTCTTC
>NA|TRBJ1-1|many|TRBV7-9
CASSFRGGGTF
TGTGCCAGCAGCTTCCGAGGGGGGGGGACATTT
>NA|TRBJ1-5|NA|TRBV5-4
CASSLAGGDVNQPQHF
TGTGCCAGCAGCTTGGCCGGCGGAGACGTAAATCAGCCCCAGCATTTT
>TRBD2|TRBJ2-5|many|TRBV5-1
CASSLSTSVQETQYF
TGCGCCAGCAGCTTGTCTACTAGCGTCCAAGAGACCCAGTACTTC
>TRBD1|TRBJ2-7|many|TRBV5-1
CASSSMPGQGLYEQYF
TGCGCCAGCAGCTCCATGCCGGGACAGGGTCTGTACGAGCAGTACTTC
>TRBD1|TRBJ2-1|many|TRBV29-1
CSVDGQGLEQFF
TGCAGCGTTGATGGACAGGGTTTAGAGCAGTTCTTC
>NA|TRBJ2-5|many|TRBV5-1
CASTRTAQETQYF
TGCGCCAGCACACGGACAGCCCAAGAGACCCAGTACTTC
>NA|TRBJ2-5|many|TRBV5-1
CASSLRGTAGWETQYF
TGCGCCAGCAGCTTAAGGGGGACGGCGGGTTGGGAGACCCAGTACTTC
>NA|TRBJ1-5|few|TRBV7-8
CASSLETGLDQPQHF
TGTGCCAGCAGCTTAGAAACAGGGCTCGATCAGCCCCAGCATTTT
>NA|TRBJ1-5|many|TRBV5-6
CASSSGLGSNQPQHF
TGTGCCAGCAGCTCAGGGCTCGGTAGCAATCAGCCCCAGCATTTT
>NA|TRBJ1-2|NA|TRBV20-1
CSARAPRRGGRLGYGYTF
TGCAGTGCTAGAGCCCCCCGGCGGGGGGGGAGGTTGGGATATGGCTACACCTTC
>TRBD2|TRBJ2-1|NA|TRBV20-1
CSASLAGAQYYNEQFF
TGCAGTGCTAGCCTGGCGGGAGCCCAATATTACAATGAGCAGTTCTTC
>NA|TRBJ2-7|NA|TRBV15
CATSSRDPRYEQYF
TGTGCCACCAGCAGCCGGGACCCGCGCTACGAGCAGTACTTC
>NA|TRBJ2-1|once|TRBV27
CASSFRSGRDEQFF
TGTGCCAGCAGTTTTAGGTCCGGAAGGGATGAGCAGTTCTTC
>NA|TRBJ2-5|many|TRBV5-4
CASSPAGETQYF
TGTGCCAGCAGCCCAGCGGGTGAGACCCAGTACTTC
>NA|TRBJ2-4|many|TRBV7-4
CASSPRVGTKNIQYF
TGTGCCAGCAGCCCACGGGTAGGGACCAAAAACATTCAGTACTTC
>TRBD1|TRBJ1-6|many|TRBV20-1
CSAIAQGSPLHF
TGCAGTGCCATCGCACAGGGGTCACCCCTCCACTTT